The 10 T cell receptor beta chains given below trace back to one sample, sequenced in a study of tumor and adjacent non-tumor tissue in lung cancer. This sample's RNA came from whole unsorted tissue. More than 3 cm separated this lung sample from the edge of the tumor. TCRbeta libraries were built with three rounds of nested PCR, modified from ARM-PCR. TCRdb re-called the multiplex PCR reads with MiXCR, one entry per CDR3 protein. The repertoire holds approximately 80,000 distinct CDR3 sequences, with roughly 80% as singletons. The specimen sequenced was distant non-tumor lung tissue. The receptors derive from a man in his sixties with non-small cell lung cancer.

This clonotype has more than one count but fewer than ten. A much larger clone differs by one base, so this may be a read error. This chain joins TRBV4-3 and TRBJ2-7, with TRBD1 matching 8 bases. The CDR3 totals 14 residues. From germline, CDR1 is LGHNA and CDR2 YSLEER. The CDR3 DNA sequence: TGCGTCAGCAGCCAAGACAGGGGTTTATTTGTGCAGTACTTC. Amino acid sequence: CVSSQDRGLFVQYF.

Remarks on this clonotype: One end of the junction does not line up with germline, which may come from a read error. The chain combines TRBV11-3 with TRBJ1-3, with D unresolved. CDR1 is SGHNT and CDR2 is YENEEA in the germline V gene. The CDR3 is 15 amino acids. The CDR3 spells CASNLRISSGNIICF. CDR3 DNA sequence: TGTGCCAGCAACTTACGGATATCCTCTGGAAACATCATATGTTTT. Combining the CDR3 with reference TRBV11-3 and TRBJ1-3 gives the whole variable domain EAGVVQSPRYKIIEKKQPVAFWCNPISGHNTLYWYLQNLGQGPELLIRYENEEAVDDSQLPKDRFSAERLKGVDSTLKIQPAELGDSAVYLCASNLRISSGNIICFGEGSWLTVV.

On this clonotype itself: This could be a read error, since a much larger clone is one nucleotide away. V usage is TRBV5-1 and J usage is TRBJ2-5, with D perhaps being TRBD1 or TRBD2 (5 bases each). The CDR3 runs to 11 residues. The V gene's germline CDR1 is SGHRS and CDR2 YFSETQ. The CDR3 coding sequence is TGCACCAGCGTGGGGGAGACAACCCAGTACTTC. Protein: CTSVGETTQYF.

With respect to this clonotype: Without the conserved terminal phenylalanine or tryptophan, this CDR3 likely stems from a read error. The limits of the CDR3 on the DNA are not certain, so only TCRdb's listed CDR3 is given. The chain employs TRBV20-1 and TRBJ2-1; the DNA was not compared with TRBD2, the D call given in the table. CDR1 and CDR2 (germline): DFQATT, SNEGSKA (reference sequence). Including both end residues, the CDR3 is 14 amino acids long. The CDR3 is CSAPISGRYNEQLL.

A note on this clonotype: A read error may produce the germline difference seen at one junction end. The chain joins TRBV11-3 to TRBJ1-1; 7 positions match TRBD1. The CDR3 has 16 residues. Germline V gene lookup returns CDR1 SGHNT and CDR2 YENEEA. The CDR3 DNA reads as TGTGTCAGCACCTTAGATGGAGACAGGGTGAGCACTGAAGCTTTCTTT. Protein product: CVSTLDGDRVSTEAFF.

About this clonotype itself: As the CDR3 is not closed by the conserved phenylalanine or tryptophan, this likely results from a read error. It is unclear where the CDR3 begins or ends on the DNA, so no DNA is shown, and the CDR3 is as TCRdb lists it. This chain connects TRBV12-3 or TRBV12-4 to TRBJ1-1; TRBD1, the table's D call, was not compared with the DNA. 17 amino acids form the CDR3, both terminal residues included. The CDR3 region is CASSITTTGGMNTVALY.

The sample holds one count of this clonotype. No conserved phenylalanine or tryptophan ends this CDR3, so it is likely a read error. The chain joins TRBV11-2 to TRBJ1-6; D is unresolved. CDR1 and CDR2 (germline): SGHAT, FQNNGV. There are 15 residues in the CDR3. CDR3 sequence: CASSLGGHDNSPLHI. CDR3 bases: TGTGCCAGCAGCTTAGGAGGGCACGATAACTCACCCCTCCACATT.

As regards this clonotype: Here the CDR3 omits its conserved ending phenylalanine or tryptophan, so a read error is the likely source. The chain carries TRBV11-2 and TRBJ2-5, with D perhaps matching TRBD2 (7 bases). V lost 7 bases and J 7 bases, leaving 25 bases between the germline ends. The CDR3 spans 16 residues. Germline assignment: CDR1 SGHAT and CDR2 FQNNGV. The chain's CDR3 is CASNSRMGGPMVTQYL. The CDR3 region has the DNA TGTGCCAGCAACTCCAGAATGGGGGGGCCAATGGTGACCCAGTACTTA.

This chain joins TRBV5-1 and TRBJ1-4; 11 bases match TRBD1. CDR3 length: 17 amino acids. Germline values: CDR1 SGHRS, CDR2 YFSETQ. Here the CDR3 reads CVTSLDSGTGGGEKLFF. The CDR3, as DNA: TGCGTCACCAGCTTGGATTCCGGGACAGGGGGAGGTGAAAAACTGTTTTTT.

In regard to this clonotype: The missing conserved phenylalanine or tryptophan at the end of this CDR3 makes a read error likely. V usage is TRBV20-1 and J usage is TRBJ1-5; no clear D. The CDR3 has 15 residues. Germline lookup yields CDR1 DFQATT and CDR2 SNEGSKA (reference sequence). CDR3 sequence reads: CSARVSLESNQPQHY. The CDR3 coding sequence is TGCAGTGCTAGAGTCTCTTTGGAGAGCAATCAGCCACAGCATTAT.